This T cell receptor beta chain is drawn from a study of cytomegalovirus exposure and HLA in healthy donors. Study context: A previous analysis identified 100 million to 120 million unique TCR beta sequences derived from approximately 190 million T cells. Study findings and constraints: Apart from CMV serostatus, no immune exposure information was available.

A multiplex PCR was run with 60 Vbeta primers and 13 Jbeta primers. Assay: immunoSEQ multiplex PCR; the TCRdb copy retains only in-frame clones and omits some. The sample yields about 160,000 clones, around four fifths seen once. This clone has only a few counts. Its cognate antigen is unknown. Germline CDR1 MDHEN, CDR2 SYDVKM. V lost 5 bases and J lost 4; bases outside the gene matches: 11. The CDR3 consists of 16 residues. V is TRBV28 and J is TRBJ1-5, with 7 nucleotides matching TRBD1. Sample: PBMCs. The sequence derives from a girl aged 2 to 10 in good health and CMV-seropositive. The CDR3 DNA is TGTGCCAGCAGTGACTCCATGTGGACAGGTAATCAGCCCCAGCATTTT. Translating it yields CASSDSMWTGNQPQHF.